The following is a T cell receptor (beta chain) sequence with its context. The sample comes from a study of T cell responses to AZD1222 COVID-19 vaccine. Here immunoSEQ multiplex PCR was the method, and the copy in TCRdb shows in-frame clones only, minus some. The table has over 150,000 clones, 85% to 95% seen once. Sequencing used peripheral blood, obtained on day 0 of AZD1222 vaccination. The clonotype originates from an adult in good health.

CDR3 protein: CASSRPRMSSYNEQFF. For the CDR3, the DNA is TGTGCCAGCAGCCGCCCGCGCATGAGCTCCTACAATGAGCAGTTCTTC. The chain is built from TRBV7-8 and TRBJ2-1; D call uncertain. Trimming took off 5 bases at V and 0 bases at J, with 14 bases between the two ends. The germline V gene encodes CDR1 SGHVS and CDR2 FQNEAQ. The CDR3 loop spans 16 amino acids. Full variable domain (remainder filled in from reference TRBV7-8 and TRBJ2-1): GAGVSQSPRYKVAKRGQDVALRCDPISGHVSLFWYQQALGQGPEFLTYFQNEAQLDKSGLPSDRFFAERPEGSVSTLKIQRTQQEDSAVYLCASSRPRMSSYNEQFFGPGTRLTVL.